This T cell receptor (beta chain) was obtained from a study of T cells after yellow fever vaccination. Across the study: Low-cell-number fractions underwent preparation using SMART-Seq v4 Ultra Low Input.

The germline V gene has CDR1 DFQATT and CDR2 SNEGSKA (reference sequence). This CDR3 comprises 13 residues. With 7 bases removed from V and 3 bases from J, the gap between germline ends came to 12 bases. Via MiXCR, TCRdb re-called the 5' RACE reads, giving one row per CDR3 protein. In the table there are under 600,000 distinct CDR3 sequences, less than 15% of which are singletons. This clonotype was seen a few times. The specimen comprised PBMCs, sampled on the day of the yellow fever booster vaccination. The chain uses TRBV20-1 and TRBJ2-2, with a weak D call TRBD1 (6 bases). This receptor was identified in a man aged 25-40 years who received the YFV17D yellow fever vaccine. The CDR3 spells CSVRGWDTGELFF. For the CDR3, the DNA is TGCAGTGTAAGGGGGTGGGACACCGGGGAGCTGTTTTTT.